This passage covers 7 T cell receptor beta chains from one sample sequenced in a study of spatial heterogeneity in lung cancer. TCRdb recomputed calls from the 5' RACE reads with MiXCR, one row per CDR3 protein. Of about 38,000 distinct CDR3 sequences in the sample, around 7% were seen once. The time point denotes: sample taken at primary tumor resection. No cells were sorted before sequencing. The whole RNA sequenced was extracted from tumor, nontumor lung or frozen PBMC. This specimen consisted of PBMCs, obtained at surgery. These receptors all come from a male donor with early-stage non-small cell lung cancer.

This chain uses TRBV20-1 with TRBJ2-3; TRBD2 is a possible D gene (6 bases). The CDR3 is 14 amino acids. Per the germline V gene, CDR1 is DFQATT and CDR2 is SNEGSKA (reference sequence). V was cut by 7 bases and J by 2 bases, with 16 bases left in between. The CDR3 loop reads CSGEDRLATDTQYF. The CDR3, as DNA: TGCAGTGGGGAGGACCGCCTTGCCACAGATACGCAGTATTTT.

This clonotype was counted ten times or more. The chain couples TRBV10-1 to TRBJ2-6; D might be TRBD2 (7 bases). Germline assignment: CDR1 WNHNN and CDR2 SYGVQD (reference sequence). CDR3 length: 18 amino acids. The V end lost 4 bases, the J end lost 5 bases, and 21 bases lay between the germline ends. CDR3 nucleotides: TGCGCCAGCAGTGGGGAGGGGGACGGTGACCTCTGGGCCAACGTCCTGACTTTC. Amino acids: CASSGEGDGDLWANVLTF.

This clonotype was picked up many times. The genes are TRBV7-3 and TRBJ2-1; D assignment may be TRBD1 or TRBD2 (5 bases each). CDR1 is SGHTA, CDR2 FQGTGA, per germline. The V gene lost 5 bases and the J gene lost 8 bases, with 16 bases spanning the gap. The CDR3 contains 14 residues. CDR3 loop: CASSQPGTSDEQFF. The CDR3 DNA reads as TGTGCCAGCAGCCAACCCGGGACCTCGGATGAGCAGTTCTTC. Supplemented by reference TRBV7-3 and TRBJ2-1, the full variable domain reads GAGVSQTPSNKVTEKGKYVELRCDPISGHTALYWYRQSLGQGPEFLIYFQGTGAADDSGLPNDRFFAVRPEGSVSTLKIQRTERGDSAVYLCASSQPGTSDEQFFGPGTRLTVL.

This clonotype was picked up many times. This sequence joins TRBV7-3 and TRBJ2-1; 8 positions agree with TRBD2. With V trimmed by 4 bases and J by 10 bases, 15 bases remained unmatched. Germline loops: CDR1 SGHTA, CDR2 FQGTGA. CDR3 length: 16 residues. CDR3 DNA sequence: TGTGCCAGCAGCTCCTATACTACTAGCGGAGGTGGGGAGCAGTTCTTC. It translates to CASSSYTTSGGGEQFF.

This clonotype was seen a handful of times. The chain uses TRBV7-3 and TRBJ2-1; 8 bases agree with TRBD1. The V gene end was trimmed by 5 bases and the J gene end by 6 bases; junction bases not matched to a gene: 9. The CDR3 is 15 amino acids. Per germline, CDR1 SGHTA and CDR2 FQGTGA. The chain's CDR3 is CASSDDRGGANEQFF. CDR3 DNA: TGTGCCAGCAGCGACGACAGGGGTGGCGCCAATGAGCAGTTCTTC.

Ten or more counts support this clonotype. This chain connects TRBV7-2 to TRBJ1-5; unclear D gene. The CDR3 is 14 residues long. The V gene lost 5 bases and the J gene lost 9 bases, with 17 bases spanning the gap. Germline CDR1 is SGHTA and CDR2 is FQGNSA. The CDR3 DNA follows: TGTGCCAGCAGCCAAACCCCGGGGAGCGGGCCCCAGCATTTT. This codes for CASSQTPGSGPQHF. The variable domain in full, with the rest retrieved from reference TRBV7-2 and TRBJ1-5, is GAGVSQSPSNKVTEKGKDVELRCDPISGHTALYWYRQSLGQGLEFLIYFQGNSAPDKSGLPSDRFSAERTGGSVSTLTIQRTQQEDSAVYLCASSQTPGSGPQHFGDGTRLSIL.

This clonotype was recorded at least ten times. This sequence joins TRBV7-6 and TRBJ1-3, with D uncertain. Trimming took 5 bases from V and 0 from J, leaving 11 bases between them. The CDR3 has 15 residues. Germline V gene sequence: CDR1 SGHVS, CDR2 FNYEAQ. The CDR3, as DNA: TGTGCCAGCAGCCCGCCGGGAAGCTCTGGAAACACCATATATTTT. Protein: CASSPPGSSGNTIYF.